Following are 14 T cell receptor beta chains from one sample sequenced in a study of blood T cell repertoires in COVID-19. Sequencing was performed with immunoSEQ multiplex PCR; in TCRdb, only in-frame clones are kept and a portion is missing. The sample contains fewer than 250,000 clones, roughly nine tenths of which appear only once. Sequencing was done on a sample of peripheral blood. These receptors came from an older woman who had recovered from COVID-19.

The chain joins TRBV2 to TRBJ1-4, with 8 bases matching TRBD1. Germline V gives CDR1 SNHLY, CDR2 FYNNEI. CDR3 length: 16 amino acids. V was clipped by 5 bases and J by 6 bases; unmatched bases: 11. CDR3 sequence reads: CASSRDPQGAYEKLFF. The DNA for the CDR3 is TGTGCCAGCAGTCGGGACCCTCAGGGGGCGTATGAAAAACTGTTTTTT.

This clone was observed a few times. The chain couples TRBV25-1 to TRBJ1-1; 7 bases agree with TRBD1. The CDR3 loop spans 14 amino acids. V lost 5 bases, J lost 0 bases, and 3 bases stayed unmatched. From germline, CDR1 is MGHDK and CDR2 SYGVNS. The CDR3 protein is CASSPGQLNTEAFF. In DNA form, the CDR3 reads TGTGCCAGCAGTCCGGGACAGCTGAACACTGAAGCTTTCTTT. The entire variable domain, with the rest obtained from reference TRBV25-1 and TRBJ1-1, is as follows: EADIYQTPRYLVIGTGKKITLECSQTMGHDKMYWYQQDPGMELHLIHYSYGVNSTEKGDLSSESTVSRIRTEHFPLTLESARPSHTSQYLCASSPGQLNTEAFFGQGTRLTVV.

This clone was picked up a small number of times. Different DNA sequences within this sample yield the same CDR3. The rearrangement uses TRBV11-3 and TRBJ2-3; D perhaps matches TRBD2 (6 bases). Germline V gene data show CDR1 as SGHNT and CDR2 as YENEEA. CDR3 length equals 15 residues. Trimming removed 5 bases from V and 2 bases from J, with 14 bases in between. CDR3 sequence reads: CASSPGGATTDTQYF. The CDR3 DNA follows: TGTGCCAGCAGCCCCGGAGGGGCAACCACAGATACGCAGTATTTT.

The chain combines TRBV9 with TRBJ1-4; TRBD1 agrees at 8 bases. The CDR3 length is 14 residues. V shed 7 bases, J shed 5 bases, and the junction held 7 bases outside the gene matches. The germline CDR1 and CDR2 sequences are SGDLS and YYNGEE. This chain's CDR3 is CASGVDRANEKLFF. CDR3 coding DNA: TGTGCCAGCGGAGTGGACAGGGCGAATGAAAAACTGTTTTTT.

This sequence joins TRBV6-6 and TRBJ1-1, with a tentative D call TRBD1 (5 bases). The CDR3 extends over 14 amino acids. Trimming removed 5 bases at V and 10 bases at J, with 20 bases between. The germline V gene encodes CDR1 MNHNY and CDR2 SVGAGI (reference sequence). CDR3 DNA sequence: TGTGCCAGCAGTAAATCGGACAACTCCATGGGAGCTTTCTTT. Translating gives CASSKSDNSMGAFF.

This chain links TRBV6-2 or TRBV6-3 with TRBJ2-2; no clear D gene. Trimming left V 4 bases short and J 3 bases short, with 15 bases between. The CDR3 has 16 amino acids. In germline, CDR1 is MNHEY, CDR2 SVGEGT. Here the CDR3 reads CASSLTFPRDTGELFF. DNA of the CDR3: TGTGCCAGCAGTTTGACCTTCCCCCGGGACACCGGGGAGCTGTTTTTT.

The sample holds a few counts of this clone. The chain uses TRBV19 and TRBJ1-2; 7 bases are a match to TRBD1. CDR1 LNHDA and CDR2 SQIVND come from the germline V gene (reference sequence). The CDR3 is 14 residues long. The V segment lost 5 bases and the J segment 6 bases; nucleotides outside the gene matches: 9. The CDR3 coding sequence is TGTGCCAGTAGTGGAAGACAGGGTGAAGATGGCTACACCTTC. It yields the protein CASSGRQGEDGYTF.

The chain recombines TRBV10-3 with TRBJ1-5; TRBD1 agrees at 8 bases. Germline V lookup: CDR1 ENHRY, CDR2 SYGVKD. V was clipped by 10 bases and J by 0 bases; unmatched bases: 5. The CDR3 consists of 14 residues. CDR3 loop: CATTGGGSNQPQHF. The CDR3 nucleotides read TGTGCCACCACAGGGGGGGGTAGCAATCAGCCCCAGCATTTT.

Here the CDR3 reads CASSSRTERVTDTQYF. The CDR3 DNA reads TGTGCCAGCAGCTCCCGGACAGAGAGGGTCACAGATACGCAGTATTTT. The chain combines TRBV11-1 with TRBJ2-3; the D gene is possibly TRBD1 (6 bases). V lost 4 bases to trimming and J lost 2 bases, with 16 bases between them. The CDR3 extends over 16 amino acids. CDR1 SGHAT and CDR2 FQDESV come from the germline V gene (reference sequence).

This clone was detected only once. This sequence joins TRBV2 and TRBJ2-7; possibly TRBD2 for D (5 bases). This CDR3 is 14 amino acids long. Looked up from germline, CDR1 is SNHLY and CDR2 is FYNNEI. V was cut by 7 bases and J by 1 base, with 14 bases left in between. This chain's CDR3 is CASIFPGSSYEQYF. The CDR3, as DNA: TGTGCCAGCATATTTCCGGGATCGTCCTACGAGCAGTACTTC.

The rearrangement links TRBV11-3 to TRBJ2-1, with 10 bases matching TRBD2. Germline V lookup: CDR1 SGHNT, CDR2 YENEEA. This CDR3 has 15 amino acids. V lost 0 bases and J lost 8; bases outside the gene matches: 4. In DNA, the CDR3 is TGTGCCAGCAGCTTAGAAGCGGGGGGGGTCGATGAGCAGTTCTTC. Translating gives CASSLEAGGVDEQFF. Full variable domain (remainder filled in from reference TRBV11-3 and TRBJ2-1): EAGVVQSPRYKIIEKKQPVAFWCNPISGHNTLYWYLQNLGQGPELLIRYENEEAVDDSQLPKDRFSAERLKGVDSTLKIQPAELGDSAVYLCASSLEAGGVDEQFFGPGTRLTVL.

This clone was observed a few times. DNA for the CDR3: TGTGCCGCTACAGGGCGCATGAACACTGAAGCTTTCTTT. Residues: CAATGRMNTEAFF. The rearrangement joins TRBV10-3 to TRBJ1-1; D may be TRBD1 (6 bases). Germline V CDR1 and CDR2: ENHRY, SYGVKD. The CDR3 consists of 13 residues. V shed 11 bases and J shed 0 bases, with 13 bases lying between them.

The genes are TRBV5-4 and TRBJ1-4, with a tentative D call TRBD1 (6 bases). This CDR3 is 15 amino acids long. Trimming pared 5 bases from V and 0 bases from J, leaving 11 bases between. Germline lookup yields CDR1 SGHNT and CDR2 YYREEE (reference sequence). The CDR3 loop is CASRTGISTNEKLFF. The CDR3 DNA reads TGTGCCAGCAGAACAGGGATCTCAACTAATGAAAAACTGTTTTTT.

Details on this clone: The germline gene is not matched at one end of the junction; a read error may be the cause. The CDR3 loop reads CASSSNTGGLFF. In DNA, the CDR3 is TGTGCCAGCAGTTCCAACACCGGGGGGCTGTTTTTT. The chain recombines TRBV6-5 with TRBJ2-2; maybe TRBD2 (6 bases). CDR3 length equals 12 residues. From germline, CDR1 is MNHEY and CDR2 SVGAGI.